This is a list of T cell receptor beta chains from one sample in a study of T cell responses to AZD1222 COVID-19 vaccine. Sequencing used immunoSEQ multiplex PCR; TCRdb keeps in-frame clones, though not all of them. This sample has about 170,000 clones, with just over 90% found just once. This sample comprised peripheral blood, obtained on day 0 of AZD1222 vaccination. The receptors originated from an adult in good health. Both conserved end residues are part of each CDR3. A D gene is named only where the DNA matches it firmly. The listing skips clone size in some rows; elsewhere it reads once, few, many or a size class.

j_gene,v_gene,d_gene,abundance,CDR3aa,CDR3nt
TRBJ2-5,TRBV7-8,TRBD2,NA,CASSRTSQETQYF,TGTGCCAGCAGCCGGACTAGCCAAGAGACCCAGTACTTC
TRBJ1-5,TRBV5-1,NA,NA,CASSPGLSDHQPQHF,TGCGCCAGCAGCCCGGGACTTTCAGACCATCAGCCCCAGCATTTT
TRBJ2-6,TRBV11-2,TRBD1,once,CASSYGGQGPSGANVLTF,TGTGCCAGCAGCTATGGCGGACAGGGTCCCTCTGGGGCCAACGTCCTGACTTTC
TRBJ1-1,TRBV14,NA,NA,CASSQMGEILGTEAFF,TGTGCCAGCAGCCAAATGGGCGAAATTTTGGGCACTGAAGCTTTCTTT
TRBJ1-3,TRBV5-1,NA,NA,CASSLQDSGNTIYF,TGCGCCAGCAGCCTACAGGACTCTGGAAACACCATATATTTT
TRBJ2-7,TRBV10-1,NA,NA,CASSESGETYEQYF,TGCGCCAGCAGTGAGTCTGGTGAGACCTACGAGCAGTACTTC
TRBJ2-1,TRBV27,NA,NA,CASSPRTGRSSYNEQFF,TGTGCCAGCAGTCCCCGGACGGGCCGTAGCTCCTACAATGAGCAGTTCTTC
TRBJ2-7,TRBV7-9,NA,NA,CASRAENSYEQYF,TGTGCCAGCCGAGCGGAAAACTCCTACGAGCAGTACTTC
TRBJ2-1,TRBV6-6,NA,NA,CASRTAGSVNEQFF,TGTGCCAGCAGAACAGCCGGGTCTGTCAATGAGCAGTTCTTC
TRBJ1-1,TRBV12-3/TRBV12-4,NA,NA,CASRPTGWTEAFF,TGTGCCAGCAGACCGACAGGTTGGACTGAAGCTTTCTTT
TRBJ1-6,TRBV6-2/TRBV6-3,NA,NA,CASSSPAFYNSPLHF,TGTGCCAGCAGTTCCCCTGCCTTCTATAATTCACCCCTCCACTTT
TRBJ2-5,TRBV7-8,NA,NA,CASSPYLARGETQYF,TGTGCCAGCAGCCCTTACTTAGCCCGCGGGGAGACCCAGTACTTC
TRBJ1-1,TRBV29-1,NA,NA,CSVVPGDTEAFF,TGCAGCGTTGTGCCAGGGGACACTGAAGCTTTCTTT
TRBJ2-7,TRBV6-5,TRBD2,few,CASSYSLTSPGEQYF,TGTGCCAGCAGTTACTCGTTGACTAGCCCGGGAGAGCAGTACTTC
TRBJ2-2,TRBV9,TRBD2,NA,CASSVRTSSTGELFF,TGTGCCAGCAGCGTAAGGACTAGTAGCACCGGGGAGCTGTTTTTT
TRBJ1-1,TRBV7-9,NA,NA,CASSLEQSEAFF,TGTGCCAGCAGCTTAGAACAGAGCGAAGCTTTCTTT
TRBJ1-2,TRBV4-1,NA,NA,CASSQEGGQAYGYTF,TGCGCCAGCAGCCAAGAAGGTGGACAAGCCTATGGCTACACCTTC
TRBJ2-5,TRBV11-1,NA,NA,CASTTTRETQYF,TGTGCCAGCACGACCACAAGAGAGACCCAGTACTTC
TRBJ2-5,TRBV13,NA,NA,CASSLFAEETQYF,TGTGCCAGCAGCTTGTTCGCGGAAGAGACCCAGTACTTC
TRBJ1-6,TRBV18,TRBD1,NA,CASSPTGQGGNSPLHF,TGTGCCAGCTCACCTACGGGACAGGGAGGGAATTCACCCCTCCACTTT
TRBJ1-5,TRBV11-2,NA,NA,CASSRNRENQPQHF,TGTGCCAGCAGCCGCAACAGGGAAAATCAGCCCCAGCATTTT
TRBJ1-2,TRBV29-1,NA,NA,CSTEQGSGYTF,TGCAGCACCGAACAGGGTAGCGGCTACACCTTC
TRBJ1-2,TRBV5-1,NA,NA,CASSLEGVNYGYTF,TGCGCCAGCAGCTTGGAGGGAGTTAACTATGGCTACACCTTC
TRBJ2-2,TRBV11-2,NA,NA,CASSFLGVSTGELFF,TGTGCCAGCAGCTTCCTGGGGGTATCCACCGGGGAGCTGTTTTTT
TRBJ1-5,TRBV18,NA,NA,CASSPGWGRPQHF,TGTGCCAGCTCACCGGGTTGGGGGCGGCCCCAGCATTTT
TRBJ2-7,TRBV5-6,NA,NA,CASSLPPYEQYF,TGTGCCAGCAGCTTGCCTCCCTACGAGCAGTACTTC
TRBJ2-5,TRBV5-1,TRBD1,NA,CASSPRTGDREETQYF,TGCGCCAGCAGCCCAAGGACAGGGGATAGGGAAGAGACCCAGTACTTC
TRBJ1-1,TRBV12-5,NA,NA,CASGLVTPAFF,TGTGCTAGTGGTTTGGTAACTCCAGCTTTCTTT
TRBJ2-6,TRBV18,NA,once,CASSLTDSGANVLTF,TGTGCCAGCTCGCTGACAGACTCTGGGGCCAACGTCCTGACTTTC
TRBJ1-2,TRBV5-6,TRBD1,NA,CASSTGLPGGGTYGYTF,TGTGCCAGCAGCACGGGCCTCCCAGGGGGGGGGACCTATGGCTACACCTTC
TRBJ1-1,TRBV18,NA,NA,CASSPPPGDTEAFF,TGTGCCAGCTCACCACCGCCAGGGGACACTGAAGCTTTCTTT
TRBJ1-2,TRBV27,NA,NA,CASSLRGDGYTF,TGTGCCAGCAGTTTACGGGGGGACGGCTACACCTTC
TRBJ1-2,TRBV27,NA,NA,CATAGGVYGYTF,TGTGCCACCGCGGGAGGGGTCTATGGCTACACCTTC
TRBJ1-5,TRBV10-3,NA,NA,CAISGPNQPQHF,TGTGCCATCAGTGGCCCTAACCAGCCCCAGCATTTT
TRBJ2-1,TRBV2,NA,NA,CASKSIRQFF,TGTGCCAGCAAATCCATTCGTCAGTTCTTC
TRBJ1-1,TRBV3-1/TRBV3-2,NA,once,CASSRSETVYTEAFF,TGTGCCAGCAGCCGAAGTGAGACAGTTTACACTGAAGCTTTCTTT
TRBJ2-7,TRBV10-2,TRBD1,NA,CASSNGQGAGEQYF,TGCGCCAGCAGTAATGGACAGGGGGCGGGGGAGCAGTACTTC
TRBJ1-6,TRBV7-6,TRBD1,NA,CASSFPGTGSPLHF,TGTGCCAGCAGCTTTCCCGGGACAGGGTCACCCCTCCACTTT
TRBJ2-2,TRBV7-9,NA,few,CASSLQDFTGELFF,TGTGCCAGCAGCTTACAGGACTTCACCGGGGAGCTGTTTTTT
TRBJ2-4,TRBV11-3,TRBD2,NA,CASSRLAGGPIDPIQYF,TGTGCCAGCAGTCGACTAGCGGGAGGGCCAATCGACCCCATTCAGTACTTC
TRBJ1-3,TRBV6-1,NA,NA,CASSEEFYSGNTIYF,TGTGCCAGCAGTGAGGAGTTTTACTCTGGAAACACCATATATTTT
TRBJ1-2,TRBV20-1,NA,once,CSASRLNSNYGYTF,TGCAGTGCTAGTAGGTTAAATTCTAACTATGGCTACACCTTC
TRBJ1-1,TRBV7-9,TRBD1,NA,CASSFRQGIGETEAFF,TGTGCCAGCAGCTTCCGACAGGGGATAGGAGAGACTGAAGCTTTCTTT
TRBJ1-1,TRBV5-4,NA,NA,CASSSDARAILMNTEAFF,TGTGCCAGCAGCTCAGATGCACGGGCCATACTAATGAACACTGAAGCTTTCTTT
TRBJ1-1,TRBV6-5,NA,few,CASSYSGGEAFF,TGTGCCAGCAGTTACTCAGGGGGTGAAGCTTTCTTT
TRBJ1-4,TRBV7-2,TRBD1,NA,CASSLSTGASEKLFF,TGTGCCAGCAGCCTATCGACAGGGGCAAGTGAAAAACTGTTTTTT
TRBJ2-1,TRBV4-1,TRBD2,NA,CASSLAGGSYNEQFF,TGCGCCAGCAGTCTAGCGGGAGGCTCCTACAATGAGCAGTTCTTC